This TCR beta chain was profiled in a study of CD8 T cells in ankylosing spondylitis. The study's findings and limits: Disease-associated clones were CD8+ and fairly uncommon in peripheral blood. Several of the motif variants were reported before in synovial fluid and blood from reactive arthritis. Blood from ankylosing spondylitis patients appeared to carry a characteristic roughly 8-variant TCR beta motif. Disease-linked clones were reportedly significantly enriched in matched ankylosing spondylitis synovial fluid.

In the case of this clonotype: What it binds is not known.

A quantitative 5'-RACE method, one with molecular barcodes, was used to make TCR beta libraries. In TCRdb, the 5' RACE reads were re-called with MiXCR into one record per CDR3 protein. The sample records 450,000 or so distinct CDR3 sequences, more than 25% being singletons. CDR3 size: 14 residues. V lost 2 bases, J lost 1 base, and 8 bases lay in between. The germline V gene encodes CDR1 ENHRY and CDR2 SYGVKD. The V and J genes are TRBV10-3 and TRBJ1-1; perhaps TRBD1 as D (5 bases). The sample was blood, either unsorted or a sorted T cell fraction (not recorded which). This clonotype was obtained from a male donor with ankylosing spondylitis. This chain's CDR3 is CAISEDGANTEAFF. The CDR3 nucleotides read TGTGCCATCAGTGAGGACGGGGCGAACACTGAAGCTTTCTTT.